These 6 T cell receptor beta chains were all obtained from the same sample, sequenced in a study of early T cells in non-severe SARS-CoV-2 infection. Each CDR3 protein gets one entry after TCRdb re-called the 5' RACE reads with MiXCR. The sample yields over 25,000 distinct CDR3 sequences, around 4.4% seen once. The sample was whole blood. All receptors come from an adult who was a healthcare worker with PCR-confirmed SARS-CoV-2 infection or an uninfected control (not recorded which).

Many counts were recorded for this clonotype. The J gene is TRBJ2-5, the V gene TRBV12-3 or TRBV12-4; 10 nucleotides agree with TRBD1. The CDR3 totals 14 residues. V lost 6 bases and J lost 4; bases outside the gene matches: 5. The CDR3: CASSTRTGGETQYF. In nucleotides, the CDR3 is TGTGCCAGCAGCACCCGGACAGGGGGAGAGACCCAGTACTTC.

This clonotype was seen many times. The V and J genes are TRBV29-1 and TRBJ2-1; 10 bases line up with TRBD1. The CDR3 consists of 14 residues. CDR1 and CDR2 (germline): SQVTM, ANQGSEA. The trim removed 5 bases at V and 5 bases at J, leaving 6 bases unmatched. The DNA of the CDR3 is TGCAGCGTTAGTTCCGGGACAGGGGACAATGAGCAGTTCTTC. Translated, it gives CSVSSGTGDNEQFF.

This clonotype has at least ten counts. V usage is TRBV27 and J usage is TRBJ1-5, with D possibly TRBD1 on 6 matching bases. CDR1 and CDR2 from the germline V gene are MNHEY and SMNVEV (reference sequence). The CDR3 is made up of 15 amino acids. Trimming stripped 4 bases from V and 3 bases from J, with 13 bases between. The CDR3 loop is CASSYSAGVNQPQHF. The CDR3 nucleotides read TGTGCCAGCAGTTATAGTGCAGGGGTCAATCAGCCCCAGCATTTT.

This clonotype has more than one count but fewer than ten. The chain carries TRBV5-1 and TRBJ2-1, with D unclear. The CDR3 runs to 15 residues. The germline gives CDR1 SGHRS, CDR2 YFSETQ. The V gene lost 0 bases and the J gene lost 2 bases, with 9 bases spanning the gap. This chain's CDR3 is CASSLAGGTYNEQFF. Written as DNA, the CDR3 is TGCGCCAGCAGCTTGGCCGGCGGAACCTACAATGAGCAGTTCTTC.

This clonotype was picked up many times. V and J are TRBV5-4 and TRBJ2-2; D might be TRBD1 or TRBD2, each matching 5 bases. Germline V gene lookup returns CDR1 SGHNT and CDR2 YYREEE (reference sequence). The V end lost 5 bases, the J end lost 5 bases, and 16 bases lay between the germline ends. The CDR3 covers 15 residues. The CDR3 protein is CASRPHAGTTGELFF. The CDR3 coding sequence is TGTGCCAGCAGGCCCCACGCCGGGACGACCGGGGAGCTGTTTTTT.

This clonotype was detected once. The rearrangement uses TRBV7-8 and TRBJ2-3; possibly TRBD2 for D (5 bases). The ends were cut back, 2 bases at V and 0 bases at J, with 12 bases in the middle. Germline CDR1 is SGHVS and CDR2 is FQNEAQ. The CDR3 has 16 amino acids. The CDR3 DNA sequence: TGTGCCAGCAGCTTAAAGAGGGCGATAAGCACAGATACGCAGTATTTT. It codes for CASSLKRAISTDTQYF.